Below are 16 T cell receptor beta chains sequenced from a single sample in a study of blood T cell repertoires in COVID-19. Measured with immunoSEQ multiplex PCR; TCRdb has only the in-frame clones, and not every one. Of about 130,000 clones listed, approximately 82% are singletons. Sample: peripheral blood. The source of these receptors is a man in his sixties with acute or convalescent COVID-19.

The chain links TRBV18 to TRBJ1-2, with TRBD1 matching 7 bases. The CDR3 loop spans 14 amino acids. V dropped 0 bases and J dropped 4; count of bases not matched to a gene: 2. Germline V CDR1 and CDR2: KGHSH, LQKENI. The CDR3 coding sequence is TGTGCCAGCTCACCACCGTCAGGGGGCTATGGCTACACCTTC. It translates to CASSPPSGGYGYTF.

The chain carries TRBV28 and TRBJ1-2, with a tentative D call TRBD1 (6 bases). V lost 7 bases to trimming and J lost 4 bases, with 13 bases between them. Germline V gene lookup returns CDR1 MDHEN and CDR2 SYDVKM. The CDR3 runs 13 residues. CDR3: CASNPDSTYGYTF. The DNA of the CDR3 is TGTGCCAGCAACCCGGACAGCACCTATGGCTACACCTTC.

This clone appeared a few times. The chain is built from TRBV28 and TRBJ2-1, with 7 bases fitting TRBD1. Germline V lookup: CDR1 MDHEN, CDR2 SYDVKM. The CDR3 has 14 residues. V was clipped by 7 bases and J by 4 bases; unmatched bases: 7. The chain's CDR3 is CASIHRDSYNEQFF. Here the CDR3 DNA reads TGTGCCAGCATCCACCGGGACAGTTACAATGAGCAGTTCTTC.

As for this clone: The same CDR3 also results from other DNA sequences found in this sample. The CDR3 bases are TGTGCCAGCAGTCCGTACAATGAGCAGTTCTTC. Residues: CASSPYNEQFF. This chain links TRBV2 with TRBJ2-1; D is uncertain. The V end was cut by 5 bases, the J end by 4 bases, with 3 bases between. The CDR3 extends over 11 amino acids. Per the germline V gene, CDR1 is SNHLY and CDR2 is FYNNEI.

V usage is TRBV28 and J usage is TRBJ2-1; tentative D call: TRBD2 (8 bases). From germline, CDR1 is MDHEN and CDR2 SYDVKM. The CDR3 spans 16 residues. The ends were cut back, 4 bases at V and 9 bases at J, with 22 bases in the middle. CDR3 sequence (DNA): TGTGCCAGCAGTTCTCAGGGGGGACTAGGGGTGGGTGAGCAGTTCTTC. Protein product: CASSSQGGLGVGEQFF.

The chain combines TRBV9 with TRBJ2-3; tentative D call: TRBD1 (6 bases). CDR3 length: 16 amino acids. The ends were cut back, 0 bases at V and 6 bases at J, with 17 bases in the middle. Germline assignment: CDR1 SGDLS and CDR2 YYNGEE. The CDR3 DNA is TGTGCCAGCAGCGTAGTCGACAGCTCAGGGGTGGATACGCAGTATTTT. The encoded protein is CASSVVDSSGVDTQYF.

This chain links TRBV15 with TRBJ1-1; tentative D call: TRBD1 (6 bases). Germline values: CDR1 LNHNV, CDR2 YYDKDF (reference sequence). Trimming took off 1 base at V and 1 base at J, with 16 bases between the two ends. CDR3 size: 17 residues. This CDR3 is CATSRGSGVRSNTEAFF. In nucleotides, the CDR3 is TGTGCCACCAGCAGAGGCTCAGGGGTACGTTCGAACACTGAAGCTTTCTTT. Combining the CDR3 with reference TRBV15 and TRBJ1-1 gives the whole variable domain DAMVIQNPRYQVTQFGKPVTLSCSQTLNHNVMYWYQQKSSQAPKLLFHYYDKDFNNEADTPDNFQSRRPNTSFCFLDIRSPGLGDTAMYLCATSRGSGVRSNTEAFFGQGTRLTVV.

The CDR3 protein is CASSVIGGDEAFF. CDR3 sequence (DNA): TGTGCCAGCAGCGTCATTGGCGGGGATGAAGCTTTCTTT. The V gene is TRBV9, the J gene TRBJ1-1; D not certain. This CDR3 is built from 13 residues. Trimming left V 2 bases short and J 7 bases short, with 12 bases between. Germline-derived CDR1 and CDR2 are SGDLS and YYNGEE.

The chain uses TRBV29-1 and TRBJ2-7, with D possibly matching TRBD1 (6 bases). CDR1 and CDR2 (germline): SQVTM, ANQGSEA. Trimming stripped 7 bases from V and 1 base from J, with 23 bases between. The CDR3 sequence is 16 residues long. The DNA of the CDR3 is TGCAGCGCTCAAGGGACGGCTAGAGGACAGTCCTACGAGCAGTACTTC. It translates to CSAQGTARGQSYEQYF.

The chain has TRBV5-1 and TRBJ2-7; 12 positions agree with TRBD2. This CDR3 contains 15 residues. After removal of 6 bases from V and 9 bases from J, the junction contained 13 bases not matched to a gene. CDR1 and CDR2 (germline): SGHRS, YFSETQ. As DNA, the CDR3 is TGCGCCAGCACCTCCGGGACTAGCGGGTCCAGTGGGCAGTACTTC. It codes for CASTSGTSGSSGQYF.

V and J are TRBV28 and TRBJ1-1; the match to TRBD1 covers 8 bases. Germline values: CDR1 MDHEN, CDR2 SYDVKM. V dropped 10 bases and J dropped 0; count of bases not matched to a gene: 10. The CDR3 is 15 residues long. CDR3 DNA sequence: TGTGCCATTTCGGCCCCGGGACAGGTGAACACTGAAGCTTTCTTT. Translated, it gives CAISAPGQVNTEAFF.

The chain has TRBV5-1 and TRBJ2-7; D remains unclear. The CDR3 consists of 14 residues. Per germline, CDR1 SGHRS and CDR2 YFSETQ. Trimming pared 0 bases from V and 2 bases from J, leaving 9 bases between. CDR3 residues: CASSLEPYPYEQYF. Here the CDR3 DNA reads TGCGCCAGCAGCTTGGAACCCTACCCCTACGAGCAGTACTTC.

The genes are TRBV18 and TRBJ1-1; D is perhaps TRBD1 (6 bases). V gave up 2 bases and J gave up 1 base, with 8 bases separating them. This CDR3 comprises 14 residues. Germline CDR1 KGHSH, CDR2 LQKENI. Here the CDR3 reads CASSPRTENTEAFF. The CDR3 DNA follows: TGTGCCAGCTCACCAAGGACAGAGAACACTGAAGCTTTCTTT.

V and J are TRBV19 and TRBJ2-1; tentatively, D is TRBD2 (5 bases). V was clipped by 3 bases and J by 3 bases, with 9 bases between them. Germline-derived CDR1 and CDR2 are LNHDA and SQIVND (reference sequence). The CDR3 extends over 14 amino acids. The chain's CDR3 is CASSMGADYNEQFF. The CDR3 DNA follows: TGTGCCAGTAGTATGGGAGCGGACTACAATGAGCAGTTCTTC.

The chain recombines TRBV5-1 with TRBJ2-2, with unresolved D. The CDR3 extends over 14 amino acids. Trimming left V 0 bases short and J 0 bases short, with 3 bases between. In germline, CDR1 is SGHRS, CDR2 YFSETQ. The CDR3 DNA reads TGCGCCAGCAGCTTGGCCGCGAACACCGGGGAGCTGTTTTTT. Residues: CASSLAANTGELFF.

This chain uses TRBV6-2 or TRBV6-3 with TRBJ2-7; possible D gene TRBD2, 5 bases. V lost 2 bases to trimming and J lost 2 bases, with 19 bases between them. This CDR3 has 17 residues. The germline gives CDR1 MNHEY, CDR2 SVGEGT. CDR3 in amino acids: CASSYDPTSGLPYEQYF. The CDR3, as DNA: TGTGCCAGCAGTTACGACCCCACAAGCGGACTTCCCTACGAGCAGTACTTC.